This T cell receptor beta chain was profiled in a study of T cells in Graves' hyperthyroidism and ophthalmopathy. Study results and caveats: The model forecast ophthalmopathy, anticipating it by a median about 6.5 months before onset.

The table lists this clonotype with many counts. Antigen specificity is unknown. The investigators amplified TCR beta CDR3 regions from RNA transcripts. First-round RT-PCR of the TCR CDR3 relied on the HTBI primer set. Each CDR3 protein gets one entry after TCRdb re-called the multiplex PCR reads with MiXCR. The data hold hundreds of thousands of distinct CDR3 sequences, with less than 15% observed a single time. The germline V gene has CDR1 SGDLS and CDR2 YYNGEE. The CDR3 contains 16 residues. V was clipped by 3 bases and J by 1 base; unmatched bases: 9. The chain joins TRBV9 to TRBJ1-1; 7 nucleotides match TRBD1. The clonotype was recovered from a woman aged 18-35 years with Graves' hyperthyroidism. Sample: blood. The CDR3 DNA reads TGTGCCAGCAGCGGTGAGGGAGCAGGGGGGAACACTGAAGCTTTCTTT. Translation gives CASSGEGAGGNTEAFF.